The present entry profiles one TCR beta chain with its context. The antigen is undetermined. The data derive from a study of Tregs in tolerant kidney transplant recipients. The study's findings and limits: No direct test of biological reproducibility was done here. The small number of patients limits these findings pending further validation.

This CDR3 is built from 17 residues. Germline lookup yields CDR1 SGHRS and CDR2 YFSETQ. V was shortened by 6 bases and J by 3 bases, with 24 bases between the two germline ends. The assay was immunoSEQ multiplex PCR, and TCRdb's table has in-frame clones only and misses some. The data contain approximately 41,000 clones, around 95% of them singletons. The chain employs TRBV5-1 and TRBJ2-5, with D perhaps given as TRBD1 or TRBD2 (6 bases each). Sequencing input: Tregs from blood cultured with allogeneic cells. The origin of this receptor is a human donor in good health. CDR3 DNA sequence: TGCGCCAGCACCCCTCGGGTCGCCGGGGGCTTCAAAGAGACCCAGTACTTC. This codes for CASTPRVAGGFKETQYF.